A selection of T cell receptor beta chains follows, all from one sample in a study of T cell repertoires in cytomegalovirus infection. From the reads, TCRdb called clonotypes with MiXCR, one entry per CDR3 protein. Among under 350,000 distinct CDR3 sequences, roughly 9.3% were seen once, and the ten largest hold around 2.4%. The sequencing sample was made of PBMCs. The receptors shown here come from a human donor in good health (CMV status not recorded). Some clones in this sample may be carry-over from other donors' samples. Each CDR3 is given with its conserved first and last residue. The D gene is left open where the match is weak. Some rows have no size entry. The others give once, few or many, or a class for an expanded clone.

V gene: TRBV28; clone size: few; J gene: TRBJ1-1; D gene: .; CDR3 DNA: TGTGCCAGCAGTCCCGGGCCGACTATCGAAGCTTTCTTT; CDR3 protein: CASSPGPTIEAFF
V gene: TRBV12-3/TRBV12-4; clone size: many; J gene: TRBJ1-3; D gene: TRBD1; CDR3 DNA: TGTGCCAGCAGTTCCTATCCAGGGACAGGGGACATCTCTGGAAACACCATATATTTT; CDR3 protein: CASSSYPGTGDISGNTIYF
V gene: TRBV2; clone size: many; J gene: TRBJ2-7; D gene: .; CDR3 DNA: TGTGCCAGCAGGGGCATCTACATGCAGTACTTC; CDR3 protein: CASRGIYMQYF
V gene: TRBV5-1; clone size: few; J gene: TRBJ1-4; D gene: .; CDR3 DNA: TGCGCCAGCAGCTTGGTACCGGAGGAAAAACTGTTTTTT; CDR3 protein: CASSLVPEEKLFF
V gene: TRBV29-1; clone size: few; J gene: TRBJ2-5; D gene: .; CDR3 DNA: TGCAGCGTTGAGCAAAGGGGGCAAGAGACCCAGTACTTC; CDR3 protein: CSVEQRGQETQYF
V gene: TRBV19; clone size: few; J gene: TRBJ2-1; D gene: .; CDR3 DNA: TGTGCCAGTAGTATCAACGGCCACAATGAGCAGTTCTTC; CDR3 protein: CASSINGHNEQFF
V gene: TRBV12-5; clone size: many; J gene: TRBJ1-6; D gene: .; CDR3 DNA: TGTGCTAGTGGTTTGGAAGGAAGCGGATCACCCCTCCACTTT; CDR3 protein: CASGLEGSGSPLHF
V gene: TRBV27; clone size: many; J gene: TRBJ1-2; D gene: .; CDR3 DNA: TGTGCCAGCAGTTTAGCCCTGGGACGGACCTATGGCTACACCTTC; CDR3 protein: CASSLALGRTYGYTF
V gene: TRBV7-6; clone size: many; J gene: TRBJ2-1; D gene: .; CDR3 DNA: TGTGCCAGCAGCTTAGAATCCGGGTGGAGGGGTTTCAATGAGCAGTTCTTC; CDR3 protein: CASSLESGWRGFNEQFF
V gene: TRBV20-1; clone size: many; J gene: TRBJ2-5; D gene: .; CDR3 DNA: TGCAGTGCCCCCCGCCAAGAGACCCAGTACTTC; CDR3 protein: CSAPRQETQYF
V gene: TRBV5-6; clone size: few; J gene: TRBJ2-3; D gene: .; CDR3 DNA: TGTGCCAGCAGCTTGGTTGGGGTTGTTGCAGATACGCAGTATTTT; CDR3 protein: CASSLVGVVADTQYF
V gene: TRBV12-3/TRBV12-4; clone size: many; J gene: TRBJ2-7; D gene: .; CDR3 DNA: TGTGCCAGCAGTTCCCTTAGGTACGAGCAGTACTTC; CDR3 protein: CASSSLRYEQYF
V gene: TRBV5-1; clone size: .; J gene: TRBJ1-2; D gene: TRBD1; CDR3 DNA: TGCGCCAGCAGCTTGGGACAGGGGGGAACAGTCTATGGCTACACCTTC; CDR3 protein: CASSLGQGGTVYGYTF
V gene: TRBV6-2/TRBV6-3; clone size: .; J gene: TRBJ2-1; D gene: TRBD1; CDR3 DNA: TGTGCCAGCAGCTTCCTCAGACAGGGGGCCTACAATGAGCAGTTCTTC; CDR3 protein: CASSFLRQGAYNEQFF
V gene: TRBV2; clone size: .; J gene: TRBJ2-3; D gene: .; CDR3 DNA: TGTGCCAGCACTCGAGTCGGGGAGACAGATACGCAGTATTTT; CDR3 protein: CASTRVGETDTQYF
V gene: TRBV4-1; clone size: few; J gene: TRBJ1-2; D gene: TRBD1; CDR3 DNA: TGCGCCAGCAGCCAAGGGACAGGGGGCGAGTATGGCTACACCTTC; CDR3 protein: CASSQGTGGEYGYTF
V gene: TRBV7-2; clone size: many; J gene: TRBJ1-1; D gene: .; CDR3 DNA: TGTGCCAGCAGCCCCGAGGGAAGTCGGACCACTGAAGCTTTCTTT; CDR3 protein: CASSPEGSRTTEAFF
V gene: TRBV12-3/TRBV12-4; clone size: few; J gene: TRBJ1-1; D gene: .; CDR3 DNA: TGTGCCAGCAGTTTATCCCAGGGTAAAGCTTTCTTT; CDR3 protein: CASSLSQGKAFF
V gene: TRBV20-1; clone size: many; J gene: TRBJ2-6; D gene: TRBD2; CDR3 DNA: TGCAGTGCTAGACAGGGAGGGTCTGGGGCCAACGTCCTGACTTTC; CDR3 protein: CSARQGGSGANVLTF
V gene: TRBV5-1; clone size: many; J gene: TRBJ2-1; D gene: TRBD2; CDR3 DNA: TGCGCCAGCAGCTTGGAACCGGGACTAGTTTTCAATGAGCAGTTCTTC; CDR3 protein: CASSLEPGLVFNEQFF
V gene: TRBV20-1; clone size: many; J gene: TRBJ1-6; D gene: TRBD1; CDR3 DNA: TGCAGTGCTAGAGACGGGGGACAGGGGATCAATTCACCCCTCCACTTT; CDR3 protein: CSARDGGQGINSPLHF
V gene: TRBV5-1; clone size: .; J gene: TRBJ1-2; D gene: .; CDR3 DNA: TGCGCCAGCGCCCAAACCCCCGGGCCAAGCTATGGCTACACCTTC; CDR3 protein: CASAQTPGPSYGYTF
V gene: TRBV18; clone size: many; J gene: TRBJ2-1; D gene: TRBD2; CDR3 DNA: TGTGCCAGCTCACCAAGGGTTGAGCGGGGCCCCTACAATGAGCAGTTCTTC; CDR3 protein: CASSPRVERGPYNEQFF
V gene: TRBV29-1; clone size: many; J gene: TRBJ1-2; D gene: .; CDR3 DNA: TGCAGCGTAACCGGGACGGACTATGGCTACACCTTC; CDR3 protein: CSVTGTDYGYTF
V gene: TRBV5-1; clone size: many; J gene: TRBJ2-7; D gene: .; CDR3 DNA: TGCGCCAGCAGCTTGGACGCAGGCCTCTCCTACGAGCAGTACTTC; CDR3 protein: CASSLDAGLSYEQYF
V gene: TRBV2; clone size: .; J gene: TRBJ1-2; D gene: .; CDR3 DNA: TGTGCCAGCAGGGTTGAAGGGTCTAACTATGGCTACACCTTC; CDR3 protein: CASRVEGSNYGYTF
V gene: TRBV6-2/TRBV6-3; clone size: many; J gene: TRBJ1-2; D gene: .; CDR3 DNA: TGTGCCAGCAGTTACTCCCCTTCAGCCTTCTATGGCTACACCTTC; CDR3 protein: CASSYSPSAFYGYTF
V gene: TRBV4-2; clone size: many; J gene: TRBJ1-1; D gene: .; CDR3 DNA: TGTGCCAGCAGCCAAGATACGGGCAGGAACACTGAAGCTTTCTTT; CDR3 protein: CASSQDTGRNTEAFF
V gene: TRBV3-1; clone size: .; J gene: TRBJ2-2; D gene: .; CDR3 DNA: TGTGCCAGCAGCCAAGGGCGGAGGGGGACCGGGGAGCTGTTTTTT; CDR3 protein: CASSQGRRGTGELFF
V gene: TRBV20-1; clone size: few; J gene: TRBJ1-5; D gene: .; CDR3 DNA: TGCAGTGCTTCGGTGCAGGGGCCTTTGAGCAATCAGCCCCAGCATTTT; CDR3 protein: CSASVQGPLSNQPQHF
V gene: TRBV5-1; clone size: once; J gene: TRBJ2-4; D gene: .; CDR3 DNA: TGCGCCAGCAGCTCTCCAGGGGAGGTCCGAAACATTCAGTACTTC; CDR3 protein: CASSSPGEVRNIQYF
V gene: TRBV14; clone size: .; J gene: TRBJ2-1; D gene: TRBD2; CDR3 DNA: TGTGCCAGCAGCCAAGTACTAGCGGGGGGGCATATCGGACAGTTCTTC; CDR3 protein: CASSQVLAGGHIGQFF
V gene: TRBV3-1; clone size: .; J gene: TRBJ1-1; D gene: TRBD1; CDR3 DNA: TGTGCCAGCAGCCCGAACACCGGGACAGGGAACACTGAAGCTTTCTTT; CDR3 protein: CASSPNTGTGNTEAFF
V gene: TRBV23-1; clone size: few; J gene: TRBJ1-6; D gene: .; CDR3 DNA: TGCGCCAGCAGTCAATCAGGGCAGGGGTCACCCCTCCACTTT; CDR3 protein: CASSQSGQGSPLHF
V gene: TRBV7-9; clone size: many; J gene: TRBJ2-7; D gene: .; CDR3 DNA: TGTGCCAGCAGCGCAACCGGCTTTCGGGGGCCCGAATCCTACGAGCAGTACTTC; CDR3 protein: CASSATGFRGPESYEQYF
V gene: TRBV27; clone size: many; J gene: TRBJ2-1; D gene: .; CDR3 DNA: TGTGCCAGCAGTGTCCCGGGACTGAAAACCCTCAATGAGCAGTTCTTC; CDR3 protein: CASSVPGLKTLNEQFF
V gene: TRBV12-3/TRBV12-4; clone size: many; J gene: TRBJ2-7; D gene: .; CDR3 DNA: TGTGCCAGCAGTCCTAAACCCCTCAGTGTTTACGAGCAGTACTTC; CDR3 protein: CASSPKPLSVYEQYF
V gene: TRBV10-3; clone size: many; J gene: TRBJ2-2; D gene: TRBD1; CDR3 DNA: TGTGCCATCAGGGGACAGGGGGCCACCGGGGAGCTGTTTTTT; CDR3 protein: CAIRGQGATGELFF
V gene: TRBV6-5; clone size: many; J gene: TRBJ2-1; D gene: .; CDR3 DNA: TGTGCCAGCAGTCGTTACAGAATATCCTACAATGAGCAGTTCTTC; CDR3 protein: CASSRYRISYNEQFF
V gene: TRBV29-1; clone size: many; J gene: TRBJ1-3; D gene: .; CDR3 DNA: TGCAGCGTCGTTCTCCAGGGAGTCGGAAACACCATATATTTT; CDR3 protein: CSVVLQGVGNTIYF
V gene: TRBV6-2/TRBV6-3; clone size: many; J gene: TRBJ1-2; D gene: .; CDR3 DNA: TGTGCCAGCAGGGGACCGGGACGCGGCTATGGCTACACCTTC; CDR3 protein: CASRGPGRGYGYTF
V gene: TRBV20-1; clone size: many; J gene: TRBJ1-1; D gene: TRBD1; CDR3 DNA: TGCAGTGCGCCGTCCGGGACAGAGAACACTGAAGCTTTCTTT; CDR3 protein: CSAPSGTENTEAFF
V gene: TRBV4-2; clone size: .; J gene: TRBJ2-3; D gene: .; CDR3 DNA: TGTGCCAGCAGTAGCGGACCCACAGATACGCAGTATTTT; CDR3 protein: CASSSGPTDTQYF
V gene: TRBV4-2; clone size: .; J gene: TRBJ1-3; D gene: .; CDR3 DNA: TGTGCCAGCAGCCAAGATAGCCACACCATATATTTT; CDR3 protein: CASSQDSHTIYF
V gene: TRBV18; clone size: many; J gene: TRBJ2-6; D gene: TRBD1; CDR3 DNA: TGTGCCAGCTCACCGACAGGGTACCCCACCTCTGGGGCCAACGTCCTGACTTTC; CDR3 protein: CASSPTGYPTSGANVLTF
V gene: TRBV7-2; clone size: many; J gene: TRBJ1-2; D gene: .; CDR3 DNA: TGTGCCAGCAGCCCCCGGACAATGGGGGGTAGCTATGGCTACACCTTC; CDR3 protein: CASSPRTMGGSYGYTF
V gene: TRBV2; clone size: few; J gene: TRBJ2-6; D gene: .; CDR3 DNA: TGTGCCAGCAGTTCAGACAGGAAAGGGGCCAACGTCCTGACTTTC; CDR3 protein: CASSSDRKGANVLTF
V gene: TRBV20-1; clone size: few; J gene: TRBJ2-2; D gene: TRBD1; CDR3 DNA: TGCAGTGCCAGGCTACGGCGACAGGGGAGTGGCACCGGGGAGCTGTTTTTT; CDR3 protein: CSARLRRQGSGTGELFF
V gene: TRBV20-1; clone size: .; J gene: TRBJ1-2; D gene: .; CDR3 DNA: TGCAGTGCCTTCCGGGACCGGAACTATGGCTACACCTTC; CDR3 protein: CSAFRDRNYGYTF
V gene: TRBV20-1; clone size: few; J gene: TRBJ2-3; D gene: TRBD2; CDR3 DNA: TGCAGTGCTAGCCCCCAGCGGGGGCCAGGCAGAACGCAGTATTTT; CDR3 protein: CSASPQRGPGRTQYF
V gene: TRBV27; clone size: few; J gene: TRBJ1-1; D gene: .; CDR3 DNA: TGTGCCAGCAGTCGGGACCTCATGAACACTGAAGCTTTCTTT; CDR3 protein: CASSRDLMNTEAFF
V gene: TRBV7-2; clone size: many; J gene: TRBJ2-5; D gene: .; CDR3 DNA: TGTGCCAGCAGCTCGATATCGGGACACCTACAAGAGACCCAGTACTTC; CDR3 protein: CASSSISGHLQETQYF
V gene: TRBV12-3/TRBV12-4; clone size: medium-sized; J gene: TRBJ2-3; D gene: .; CDR3 DNA: TGTGCCAGCAGTTGGGGTACCGGGACCCCCCGCACAGATACGCAGTATTTT; CDR3 protein: CASSWGTGTPRTDTQYF
V gene: TRBV28; clone size: many; J gene: TRBJ1-2; D gene: .; CDR3 DNA: TGTGCCAGCCTCGGGGGCGCGGACTATGGCTACACCTTC; CDR3 protein: CASLGGADYGYTF